Shown below are 31 T cell receptor beta chains from a single sample sequenced in a study of blood T cells in healthy people across ages (dated by TCRdb to about 2015). The library was made by 5' RACE. Sequenced using an Illumina HiSeq 2500. A second PCR of about 6 to 12 cycles was run with a J-beta primer mix and a sample-barcoded 5' primer. The public reads were quality trimmed at Q25 with fastp and then assembled into clones with MiXCR by TCRdb, keeping productive beta chains. CDR3 protein duplicates are merged, each entry listing the most common genes and DNA. The sample table holds under 2 million distinct CDR3 sequences, of which about 35% were seen once. Of the sample, about 10% is held by the ten largest clones. The sequenced material came from blood. The receptors were gathered from a woman in her 30s in good health.

This clonotype was picked up a small number of times. The V and J genes are TRBV3-1 and TRBJ1-1; tentative D call: TRBD1 (6 bases). The CDR3 spans 12 residues. CDR1 LGHDT and CDR2 YNNKEL come from the germline V gene (reference sequence). Trimming pared 3 bases from V and 10 bases from J, leaving 12 bases between. The CDR3 DNA is TGTGCCAGCAGCCAGCCCGAGGGGGTAGCTTTCTTT. Encoded protein: CASSQPEGVAFF.

This sequence joins TRBV20-1 and TRBJ2-1; D possibly matches TRBD1 or TRBD2 (7 bases each). This CDR3 spans 17 amino acids. Germline values: CDR1 DFQATT, CDR2 SNEGSKA (reference sequence). With 1 base removed from V and 3 bases from J, the gap between germline ends came to 19 bases. CDR3 DNA: TGCAGTGCTAGAGGCCCCAGGGGGGGATCCCACTACAATGAGCAGTTCTTC. Encoded protein: CSARGPRGGSHYNEQFF.

The rearrangement joins TRBV7-8 to TRBJ2-2, with a weak D call TRBD1 (6 bases). The CDR3 covers 14 residues. V was trimmed by 5 bases and J by 9 bases, leaving 16 bases between them. CDR1 SGHVS and CDR2 FQNEAQ come from the germline V gene. The CDR3 DNA reads TGTGCCAGCAGCACACAGGGTGGTCTCCGGGAGCTGTTTTTT. This gives the protein CASSTQGGLRELFF.

The rearrangement joins TRBV11-2 to TRBJ2-1; perhaps TRBD2 as D (5 bases). V lost 5 bases and J lost 14, with 16 bases in between. The CDR3 spans 12 residues. Per the germline V gene, CDR1 is SGHAT and CDR2 is FQNNGV. The CDR3 DNA reads TGTGCCAGCAGCACCCTAAGGACTGATAAGTTCTTC. It codes for CASSTLRTDKFF.

The chain employs TRBV2 and TRBJ2-3; tentative D call: TRBD1 (6 bases). The V and J ends lost 2 bases and 2 bases respectively, with 8 bases between them. This CDR3 has 14 amino acids. The germline CDR1 and CDR2 sequences are SNHLY and FYNNEI. Here the CDR3 reads CASSERGFTDTQYF. The CDR3 DNA follows: TGTGCCAGCAGTGAAAGGGGGTTCACAGATACGCAGTATTTT.

This clonotype was detected a few times. The chain recombines TRBV10-3 with TRBJ2-1; TRBD2 matches at 16 bases. CDR1 and CDR2 from the germline V gene are ENHRY and SYGVKD. V shed 11 bases, J shed 7 bases, and the junction held 5 bases outside the gene matches. The CDR3 runs to 14 residues. CDR3 bases: TGTGCCGTCGGGACTAGCGGGGGGGTTAATGAGCAGTTCTTC. Its translation: CAVGTSGGVNEQFF.

This clonotype was seen only a few times. The chain has TRBV6-1 and TRBJ1-2; D is uncertain. This CDR3 comprises 14 residues. V shed 2 bases and J shed 10 bases, with 17 bases lying between them. CDR1 and CDR2 (germline): MNHNS, SASEGT. CDR3 amino acids: CASSELTALLDYTF. CDR3 DNA: TGTGCCAGCAGTGAATTAACTGCCCTCTTAGACTACACCTTC.

V usage is TRBV20-1 and J usage is TRBJ2-1; TRBD2 aligns across 9 bases. Germline-derived CDR1 and CDR2 are DFQATT and SNEGSKA (reference sequence). V dropped 3 bases and J dropped 0; count of bases not matched to a gene: 9. CDR3 length equals 17 residues. The CDR3 DNA follows: TGCAGTGCTAGGGGGCCTAGCGGGGAGAGCTCCTACAATGAGCAGTTCTTC. As protein: CSARGPSGESSYNEQFF.

CDR3 sequence: CASSVDRPETGELFF. CDR3 nucleotide sequence: TGTGCCAGCAGCGTGGACAGGCCGGAGACCGGGGAGCTGTTTTTT. This sequence joins TRBV6-1 and TRBJ2-2; TRBD1 agrees at 7 bases. The CDR3 spans 15 residues. Trimming at V came to 6 bases and at J to 5 bases, leaving 9 bases not matched to a gene. CDR1 and CDR2 (germline): MNHNS, SASEGT.

A word on this clonotype: The germline gene is not matched at one end of the junction; a read error may be the cause. This chain uses TRBV3-1 with TRBJ2-5; 8 nucleotides align to TRBD2. Germline lookup yields CDR1 LGHDT and CDR2 YNNKEL (reference sequence). The CDR3 spans 15 residues. CDR3 sequence reads: CASSHLRGAQGTQYF. The CDR3 bases are TGTGCCAGCAGCCATCTGCGGGGGGCCCAAGGGACCCAGTACTTC.

The rearrangement links TRBV13 to TRBJ2-1; D gene unclear. The CDR3 totals 13 residues. V gave up 8 bases and J gave up 8 bases, with 16 bases separating them. Per germline, CDR1 PRHDT and CDR2 FYEKMQ (reference sequence). For the CDR3, the DNA is TGTGCCAGCGGTCGAGTATTAGTCGATGAGCAGTTCTTC. Protein sequence: CASGRVLVDEQFF.

This clonotype was observed many times. DNA of the CDR3: TGTGCCAGCAGCCTCGACGACGAGCAGTACTTC. It specifies CASSLDDEQYF. This rearrangement joins TRBV7-8 to TRBJ2-7, with D unclear. The CDR3 consists of 11 residues. Trimming removed 5 bases at V and 5 bases at J, with 7 bases between. CDR1 and CDR2 (germline): SGHVS, FQNEAQ.

This clonotype has more than one count but fewer than ten. The J gene is TRBJ2-3, the V gene TRBV9; the match to TRBD2 covers 12 bases. Trimming cost V 0 bases and J 4 bases; bases outside gene matches: 9. Germline lookup yields CDR1 SGDLS and CDR2 YYNGEE. The CDR3 covers 18 residues. The CDR3 DNA is TGTGCCAGCAGCGTAGCTCCTAGCGGGGGGGGTTCAGCAGATACGCAGTATTTT. This translates into CASSVAPSGGGSADTQYF.

This rearrangement joins TRBV20-1 to TRBJ2-7; D is undetermined. The CDR3 totals 13 residues. Germline CDR1 DFQATT, CDR2 SNEGSKA (reference sequence). Deletions cut 0 bases from V and 5 bases from J, with 11 bases between. CDR3 in DNA: TGCAGTGCTAGAGATGAAGTTTATCACGAGCAGTACTTC. Translating it yields CSARDEVYHEQYF.

This clonotype was counted at least ten times. The chain is built from TRBV10-3 and TRBJ2-3; 10 nucleotides match TRBD2. Germline assignment: CDR1 ENHRY and CDR2 SYGVKD. Trimming removed 2 bases from V and 4 bases from J; junction bases left unmatched: 9. This CDR3 has 17 amino acids. CDR3 bases: TGTGCCATCAGTGAGCCAAGCCCTAGCGGGGGTCCAGATACGCAGTATTTT. Protein product: CAISEPSPSGGPDTQYF.

A single count supports this clonotype. The CDR3 does not close with the conserved phenylalanine or tryptophan, likely indicating a read error. CDR3 loop: CASSEHPREQYL. DNA for the CDR3: TGTGCCAGCAGCGAACACCCAAGAGAGCAGTACTTA. The chain is built from TRBV11-2 and TRBJ2-7; D unresolved. The germline gives CDR1 SGHAT, CDR2 FQNNGV. This CDR3 region has 12 residues. Trimming cost V 5 bases and J 7 bases, with 12 bases left between them.

The V call is TRBV25-1, the J call TRBJ1-2, with TRBD1 identical over 9 bases. The germline V gene encodes CDR1 MGHDK and CDR2 SYGVNS. V gave up 2 bases and J gave up 8 bases; unmatched junction bases: 3. CDR3 length: 13 amino acids. Here the CDR3 DNA reads TGTGCCAGCAGTGAAGGGACAGGGAGGGGCTACACCTTC. Amino acid sequence: CASSEGTGRGYTF.

On this clonotype: This may arise from a read error, as a much more abundant clone is one base away. The genes are TRBV29-1 and TRBJ2-5; D may be TRBD1 or TRBD2 (6 bases each). Germline assignment: CDR1 SQVTM and CDR2 ANQGSEA. Trimming took 7 bases from V and 7 from J, leaving 13 bases between them. The CDR3 is made up of 11 amino acids. DNA of the CDR3: TGCAGCGGCGACAAGGGGGGGACCCAGTACTTC. Amino acids: CSGDKGGTQYF.

This clonotype was observed a handful of times. The chain has TRBV7-9 and TRBJ2-1; no reliable D call. The CDR3 spans 11 residues. The V end was cut by 3 bases, the J end by 9 bases, with 6 bases between. Germline V gene data show CDR1 as SEHNR and CDR2 as FQNEAQ (reference sequence). The CDR3 bases are TGTGCCAGCAGCTTTGTACGTGAGCAGTTCTTC. Encoded protein: CASSFVREQFF.

This clonotype was counted between two and nine times. The chain combines TRBV20-1 with TRBJ1-2; TRBD1 matches at 7 bases. Germline assignment: CDR1 DFQATT and CDR2 SNEGSKA (reference sequence). Trimming at V came to 1 base and at J to 4 bases, leaving 6 bases not matched to a gene. The CDR3 covers 14 residues. The CDR3 nucleotides are TGCAGTGCTAGAGTTACCGACAGGGCCTATGGCTACACCTTC. Protein: CSARVTDRAYGYTF.

There are a few counts of this clonotype. The chain recombines TRBV25-1 with TRBJ1-6; D not certain. V was cut by 1 base and J by 8 bases, with 6 bases left in between. The length of the CDR3 is 13 residues. Per germline, CDR1 MGHDK and CDR2 SYGVNS. In DNA form, the CDR3 reads TGTGCCAGCAGTGAATGGCCCGATTCACCCCTCCACTTT. This gives the protein CASSEWPDSPLHF.

This clonotype has at least ten counts. The CDR3 protein is CASSWERETDEQFF. The CDR3 DNA reads as TGTGCCAGCAGTTGGGAGCGGGAGACGGATGAGCAGTTCTTC. This chain connects TRBV27 to TRBJ2-1; 8 bases match TRBD2. The germline CDR1 and CDR2 sequences are MNHEY and SMNVEV (reference sequence). CDR3 size: 14 residues. V was clipped by 4 bases and J by 8 bases; unmatched bases: 7.

The chain recombines TRBV12-3 or TRBV12-4 with TRBJ2-3; no clear D gene. V was pared by 3 bases and J by 0 bases, with 7 bases between. This CDR3 comprises 14 residues. CDR3 loop: CASSFFDSTDTQYF. The DNA of the CDR3 is TGTGCCAGCAGTTTCTTCGACAGCACAGATACGCAGTATTTT.

In its sample, this clonotype was seen a few times. DNA for the CDR3: TGCAGTGCTACGGACAGGAGCACAGATACGCAGTATTTT. Amino acid sequence: CSATDRSTDTQYF. The chain has TRBV20-1 and TRBJ2-3; TRBD1 matches 7 bases. CDR3 length: 13 residues. J gave up 0 bases and V 4 bases, and 1 base lay outside the gene matches. Germline assignment: CDR1 DFQATT and CDR2 SNEGSKA (reference sequence).

The chain has TRBV2 and TRBJ2-1; D perhaps matches TRBD1 (5 bases). Germline CDR1 is SNHLY and CDR2 is FYNNEI. The CDR3 is 14 amino acids. The V and J ends lost 6 bases and 1 base respectively, with 10 bases between them. The CDR3 region has the DNA TGTGCCAGCAGCCAACAGGTGTCCTACAATGAGCAGTTCTTC. Translated, it gives CASSQQVSYNEQFF.

This rearrangement joins TRBV6-1 to TRBJ1-2, with D unresolved. Trimming removed 3 bases at V and 7 bases at J, with 12 bases between. This CDR3 region has 13 residues. Germline V gene lookup returns CDR1 MNHNS and CDR2 SASEGT. CDR3 sequence (DNA): TGTGCCAGCAGTGATCTACGTGGCGGTGGCTACACCTTC. The encoded protein is CASSDLRGGGYTF.

This clonotype came up a few times. The rearrangement joins TRBV5-1 to TRBJ1-4; no clear D. Per germline, CDR1 SGHRS and CDR2 YFSETQ. CDR3 length equals 14 residues. The V end lost 0 bases, the J end lost 3 bases, and 6 bases lay between the germline ends. The CDR3 region is CASSLVAANEKLFF. CDR3 sequence (DNA): TGCGCCAGCAGCTTGGTGGCAGCTAATGAAAAACTGTTTTTT. Using reference TRBV5-1 and TRBJ1-4 for the parts outside the CDR3, the full variable domain is KAGVTQTPRYLIKTRGQQVTLSCSPISGHRSVSWYQQTPGQGLQFLFEYFSETQRNKGNFPGRFSGRQFSNSRSEMNVSTLELGDSALYLCASSLVAANEKLFFGSGTQLSVL.

This clonotype was observed a few times. The chain carries TRBV7-9 and TRBJ1-1, with 7 bases lining up with TRBD1. Germline CDR1 is SEHNR and CDR2 is FQNEAQ (reference sequence). V lost 5 bases to trimming and J lost 5 bases; unmatched junction nucleotides: 11. The CDR3 length is 15 residues. The CDR3 coding sequence is TGTGCCAGCAGCCCCACGGCGACAGGGAGGACTGAAGCTTTCTTT. It yields the protein CASSPTATGRTEAFF.

There are a few counts of this clonotype. V is TRBV20-1 and J is TRBJ2-7; D unresolved. The CDR3 length is 16 residues. Germline lookup yields CDR1 DFQATT and CDR2 SNEGSKA (reference sequence). Trimming took off 7 bases at V and 0 bases at J, with 22 bases between the two ends. Written as DNA, the CDR3 is TGCAGTGTTAAGAAGTCCGGAACAGTCAGCTCCTACGAGCAGTACTTC. Translating gives CSVKKSGTVSSYEQYF.

The rearrangement uses TRBV5-1 and TRBJ1-1, with TRBD1 matching 9 bases. Unmatched junction bases numbered 5, after V lost 5 bases and J lost 3 bases. Germline lookup yields CDR1 SGHRS and CDR2 YFSETQ. The CDR3 consists of 14 residues. CDR3 sequence reads: CASRWTGDDTEAFF. CDR3 nucleotides: TGCGCCAGCAGATGGACAGGGGATGACACTGAAGCTTTCTTT.

This sequence joins TRBV10-3 and TRBJ1-1; D possibly corresponds to TRBD1 (6 bases). Trimming took off 4 bases at V and 7 bases at J, with 19 bases between the two ends. CDR1 is ENHRY and CDR2 is SYGVKD in the germline V gene. The CDR3 sequence is 15 residues long. The CDR3 DNA sequence: TGTGCCATCAGTGGAAGACAGGCGGGAATAAATGAAGCTTTCTTT. It is translated as CAISGRQAGINEAFF.